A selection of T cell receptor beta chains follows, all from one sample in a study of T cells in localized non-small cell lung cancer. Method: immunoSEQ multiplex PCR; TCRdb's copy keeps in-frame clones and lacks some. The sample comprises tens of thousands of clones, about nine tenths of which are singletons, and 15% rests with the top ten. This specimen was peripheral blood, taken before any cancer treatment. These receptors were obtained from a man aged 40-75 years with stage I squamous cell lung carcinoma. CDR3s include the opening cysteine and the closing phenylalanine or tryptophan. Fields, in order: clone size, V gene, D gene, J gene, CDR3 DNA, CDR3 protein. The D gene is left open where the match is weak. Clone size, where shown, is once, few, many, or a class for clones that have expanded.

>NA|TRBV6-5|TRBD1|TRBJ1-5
TGTGCCAGCAGTCGGACAGGGGAGGGTCAGCCCCAGCATTTT
CASSRTGEGQPQHF
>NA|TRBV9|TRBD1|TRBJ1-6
TGTGCCAGCAGCGCCTCCGGGACAGTCTCTTCACCCCTCCACTTT
CASSASGTVSSPLHF
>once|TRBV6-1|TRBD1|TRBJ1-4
TGTGCCAGCAGTGAAGAGCCTTTCGGGACAGGGTATGAAAAACTGTTTTTT
CASSEEPFGTGYEKLFF
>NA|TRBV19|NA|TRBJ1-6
TGTGCCAGTAGTATCCCCCAGAGGGGATTCCTTTCTCTCCACTTT
CASSIPQRGFLSLHF
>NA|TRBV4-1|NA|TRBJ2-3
TGCGCCAGCAGCCTCCGAACCAGCACAGATACGCAGTATTTT
CASSLRTSTDTQYF
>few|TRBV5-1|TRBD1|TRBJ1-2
TGCGCCAGCAGCCTGCCGGACAGGGGCGAGGGCTACACCTTC
CASSLPDRGEGYTF
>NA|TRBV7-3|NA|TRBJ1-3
TGTGCCAGCAGCCCGCGGGGGGGAAACACCATATATTTT
CASSPRGGNTIYF
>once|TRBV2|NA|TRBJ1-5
TGTGCCAGCAGTGATGGGGCAGATAGCAATCAGCCCCAGCATTTT
CASSDGADSNQPQHF
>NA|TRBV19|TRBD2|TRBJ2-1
TGTGCCAGTAGTGTGACTAGCGGGGGGAGTAGTGAGCAGTTCTTC
CASSVTSGGSSEQFF
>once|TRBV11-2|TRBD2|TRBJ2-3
TGTGCCAGCAGCTTACCGGCGGGGGGGCGACGTGATACGCAGTATTTT
CASSLPAGGRRDTQYF
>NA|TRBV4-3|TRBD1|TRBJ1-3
TGCGCCAGCAGCCAAGAAGGGGGCTCAGGAAACACCATATATTTT
CASSQEGGSGNTIYF
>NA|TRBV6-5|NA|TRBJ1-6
TGTGCCAGCAGTTCCAGGGTATCCCCCAATAATTCACCCCTCCACTTT
CASSSRVSPNNSPLHF
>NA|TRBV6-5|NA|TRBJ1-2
TGTGCCAGCAGTTACTCTGGCAGAGGTGGCTACACCTTC
CASSYSGRGGYTF
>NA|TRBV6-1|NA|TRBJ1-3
TGTGCCAGCAGGGTGGCCGGGACACAGGGAAACACCATATATTTT
CASRVAGTQGNTIYF
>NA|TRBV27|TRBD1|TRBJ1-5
TGTGCCAGCAGTCGCGTGACAGGGGGCCATCAGCCCCAGCATTTT
CASSRVTGGHQPQHF
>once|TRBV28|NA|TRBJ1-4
TGTGCCAGCAGTTTGCTACAGGGTGGGGGAGAAAAACTGTTTTTT
CASSLLQGGGEKLFF
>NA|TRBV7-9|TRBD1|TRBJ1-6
TGTGCCAGCAGCTTCCTTTCGGGACAGACGAGCTCCTATAATTCACCCCTCCACTTT
CASSFLSGQTSSYNSPLHF
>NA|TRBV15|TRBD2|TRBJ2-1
TGTGCCACCAGCAGAGTCAGCGGGGGGTTCTCCTACAATGAGCAGTTCTTC
CATSRVSGGFSYNEQFF
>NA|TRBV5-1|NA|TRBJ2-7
TGCGCCAGCAGCAAAGGGGGAGGCTCCTACGAGCAGTACTTC
CASSKGGGSYEQYF
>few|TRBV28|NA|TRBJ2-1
TGTGCCAGCAGTTCCCCGGTTGGAGGGTACAATGAGCAGTTCTTC
CASSSPVGGYNEQFF